A selection of T cell receptor beta chains follows, all from one sample in a study of blood T cell repertoires in COVID-19. The assay was immunoSEQ multiplex PCR, and TCRdb's table has in-frame clones only and misses some. Among hundreds of thousands of clones listed, approximately 90% were seen once. Input material: peripheral blood. All receptors come from a woman aged 25 to 39 who had recovered from COVID-19. The CDR3 runs from the conserved cysteine through the conserved F or W. Fields, in order: V gene, J gene, CDR3 protein.

V gene: TRBV28; J gene: TRBJ1-1; CDR3 protein: CASSSTGENTEAFF
V gene: TRBV19; J gene: TRBJ2-2; CDR3 protein: CASSAGGGGRHGLPGELFF
V gene: TRBV3-1/TRBV3-2; J gene: TRBJ2-7; CDR3 protein: CASRYGRDEQYF
V gene: TRBV4-2; J gene: TRBJ2-3; CDR3 protein: CASSQDPEPLADTQYF
V gene: TRBV19; J gene: TRBJ1-2; CDR3 protein: CASSIQARGSYGYTF
V gene: TRBV27; J gene: TRBJ1-4; CDR3 protein: CASGTDRDYSTNEKLFF
V gene: TRBV12-3/TRBV12-4; J gene: TRBJ1-5; CDR3 protein: CASSLREQPQHF
V gene: TRBV19; J gene: TRBJ2-5; CDR3 protein: CASTTARGTETQYF
V gene: TRBV19; J gene: TRBJ2-3; CDR3 protein: CASSISPSTDTQYF
V gene: TRBV14; J gene: TRBJ2-5; CDR3 protein: CASSLLGSGAETQYF
V gene: TRBV12-3/TRBV12-4; J gene: TRBJ2-5; CDR3 protein: CASSDLTEETQYF
V gene: TRBV19; J gene: TRBJ2-5; CDR3 protein: CASSFYQTQYF
V gene: TRBV28; J gene: TRBJ1-2; CDR3 protein: CASSLWARAGSGNYGYTF
V gene: TRBV5-6; J gene: TRBJ1-2; CDR3 protein: CASRDRNTNYGYTF
V gene: TRBV5-1; J gene: TRBJ1-2; CDR3 protein: CASSHSQSNYGYTF